Below, 4 T cell receptor beta chains from the same sample are listed, as sequenced in a study of shared clonotypes between healthy human individuals. The repertoire was sequenced with immunoSEQ multiplex PCR; TCRdb's copy has only in-frame clones and lacks some. The data show about 1.1 million clones, about 80% seen once. The material sequenced was memory CD4+ T cells from PBMCs. Indicated subset: CD45RA-negative fraction. The source of these receptors is a man younger than 35 in good health. Some clones in this sample may be carry-over from other donors' samples.

The V and J genes are TRBV6-6 and TRBJ1-2; TRBD1 is a possible D gene (6 bases). CDR3 length: 13 amino acids. Germline CDR1 and CDR2: MNHNY and SVGAGI (reference sequence). V lost 7 bases and J lost 7, with 16 bases in between. The CDR3 here is CASTNTGMSGYTF. The CDR3 nucleotides are TGTGCCAGCACAAACACAGGGATGAGTGGCTACACCTTC.

V usage is TRBV4-3 and J usage is TRBJ2-3; D tentatively reads TRBD1 or TRBD2 (5 bases each). The germline gives CDR1 LGHNA, CDR2 YSLEER. CDR3 length: 15 amino acids. Deletions cut 4 bases from V and 6 bases from J, with 17 bases between. The DNA of the CDR3 is TGCGCCAGCAGCCGGGAGAGGGGAGACGTTGATACGCAGTATTTT. This sequence encodes CASSRERGDVDTQYF.

The V call is TRBV15, the J call TRBJ2-2; D might be TRBD1 (5 bases). Germline CDR1 LNHNV, CDR2 YYDKDF (reference sequence). CDR3 size: 18 residues. The V end lost 0 bases, the J end lost 1 base, and 15 bases lay between the germline ends. CDR3 coding DNA: TGTGCCACCAGCAGAGATCGTAAGAGACAGTGGAACACCGGGGAGCTGTTTTTT. Its translation: CATSRDRKRQWNTGELFF.

J is TRBJ2-2 and V is TRBV5-1; 7 bases match TRBD2. Germline CDR1 SGHRS, CDR2 YFSETQ. Trimming took 4 bases from V and 3 from J; bases not matched to a gene: 6. This CDR3 contains 15 residues. CDR3 protein: CASSPQAGYTGELFF. The DNA for the CDR3 is TGCGCCAGCAGCCCCCAAGCGGGATACACCGGGGAGCTGTTTTTT.